This TCR beta chain was obtained from a study of cytomegalovirus exposure and HLA in healthy donors. Study conclusions and caveats: In most subjects, TCR beta sequences reportedly gave accurate predictions of HLA-A and HLA-B alleles. Links to common viral pathogens appeared, in a later analysis, for several of the most significant clusters.

The V end lost 5 bases, the J end lost 2 bases, and 6 bases lay between the germline ends. The germline CDR1 and CDR2 sequences are SGHAT and FQNNGV. This CDR3 has 12 amino acids. This clone occurred once. The target antigen is unknown. PCR used 60 Vbeta primers and 13 Jbeta primers. Assay: immunoSEQ multiplex PCR; the TCRdb copy retains only in-frame clones and omits some. The data contain around 120,000 clones, 74% of them singletons. The gene calls are TRBV11-2 and TRBJ2-5; D not resolved. Sequenced input: PBMCs. The source is a woman aged 50 to 60 in good health and CMV-seropositive. DNA of the CDR3: TGTGCCAGCAGCCGCGGACAAGAGACCCAGTACTTC. This gives the protein CASSRGQETQYF. The full variable domain, rest sourced from reference TRBV11-2 and TRBJ2-5, is EAGVAQSPRYKIIEKRQSVAFWCNPISGHATLYWYQQILGQGPKLLIQFQNNGVVDDSQLPKDRFSAERLKGVDSTLKIQPAKLEDSAVYLCASSRGQETQYFGPGTRLLVL.